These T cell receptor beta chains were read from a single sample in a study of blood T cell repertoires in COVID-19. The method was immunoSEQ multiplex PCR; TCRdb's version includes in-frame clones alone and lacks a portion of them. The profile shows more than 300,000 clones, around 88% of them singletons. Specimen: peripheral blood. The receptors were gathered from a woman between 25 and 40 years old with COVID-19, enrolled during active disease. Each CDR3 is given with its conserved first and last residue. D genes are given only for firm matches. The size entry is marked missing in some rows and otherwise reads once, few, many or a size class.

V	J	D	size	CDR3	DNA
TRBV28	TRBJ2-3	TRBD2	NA	CASSLTSGGPDTQYF	TGTGCCAGCAGTTTGACTAGCGGGGGGCCAGATACGCAGTATTTT
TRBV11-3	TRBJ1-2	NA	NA	CASSLAGYHGYTF	TGTGCCAGCAGCTTAGCCGGGTACCATGGCTACACCTTC
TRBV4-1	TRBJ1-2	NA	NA	CASSQDNSAYGYTF	TGCGCCAGCAGCCAAGATAACAGTGCCTATGGCTACACCTTC
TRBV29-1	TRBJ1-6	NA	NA	CSVLGDYNSPLHF	TGCAGCGTTCTCGGGGATTATAATTCACCCCTCCACTTT
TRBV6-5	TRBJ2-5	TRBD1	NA	CASGQGSETQYF	TGTGCCAGCGGACAGGGGTCGGAGACCCAGTACTTC
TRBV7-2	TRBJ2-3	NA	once	CASSSQIQGGIDTQYF	TGTGCCAGCAGCTCGCAAATCCAGGGAGGAATAGATACGCAGTATTTT
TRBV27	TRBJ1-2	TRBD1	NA	CASSFFRDRRLYGYTF	TGTGCCAGCAGTTTCTTCCGGGACAGGAGACTCTATGGCTACACCTTC
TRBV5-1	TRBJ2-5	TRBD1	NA	CASSPSGTGSETQYF	TGCGCCAGCAGCCCGTCCGGGACAGGGTCTGAGACCCAGTACTTC
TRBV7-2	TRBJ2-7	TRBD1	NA	CASSLAPSYGTANYEQYF	TGTGCCAGCAGCTTAGCGCCGAGTTACGGGACAGCGAATTACGAGCAGTACTTC
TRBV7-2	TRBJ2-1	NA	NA	CASSLVWASSYNEQFF	TGTGCCAGCAGCTTAGTTTGGGCCTCCTCCTACAATGAGCAGTTCTTC
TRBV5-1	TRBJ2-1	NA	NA	CASGIGSSYNEQFF	TGCGCCAGCGGGATCGGGAGCTCCTACAATGAGCAGTTCTTC
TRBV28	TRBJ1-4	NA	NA	CASSLPLQTGLFF	TGTGCCAGCAGTTTACCTTTGCAGACGGGGCTGTTTTTT
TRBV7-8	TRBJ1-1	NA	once	CASSRGGRGLSNTEAFF	TGTGCCAGCAGCCGCGGCGGCAGGGGTTTATCGAACACTGAAGCTTTCTTT
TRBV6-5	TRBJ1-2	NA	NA	CASNKGGVNYGYTF	TGTGCCAGCAACAAGGGGGGGGTTAACTATGGCTACACCTTC
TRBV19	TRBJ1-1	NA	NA	CASRWLTEAFF	TGTGCCAGTAGGTGGCTTACTGAAGCTTTCTTT
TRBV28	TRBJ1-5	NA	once	CASSLSGRASRQPQHF	TGTGCCAGCAGTTTGTCCGGCAGGGCATCTCGGCAGCCCCAGCATTTT
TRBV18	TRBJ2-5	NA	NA	CASSPPRGRETQYF	TGTGCCAGCTCACCACCCCGCGGGCGGGAGACCCAGTACTTC
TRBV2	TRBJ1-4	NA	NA	CASNLLGPNEKLFF	TGTGCCAGCAATCTATTGGGGCCTAATGAAAAACTGTTTTTT
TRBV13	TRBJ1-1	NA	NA	CASSHGRVTEAFF	TGTGCCAGCAGCCATGGCAGGGTCACTGAAGCTTTCTTT
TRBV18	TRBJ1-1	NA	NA	CASAGGVTEAFF	TGTGCCAGCGCGGGGGGCGTCACTGAAGCTTTCTTT
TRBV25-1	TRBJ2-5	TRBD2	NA	CASSELAGGLHPQYF	TGTGCCAGCAGTGAATTAGCGGGGGGGCTTCATCCCCAGTACTTC
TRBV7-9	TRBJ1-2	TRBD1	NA	CASIPLDRTGGYTF	TGTGCCAGCATCCCCCTGGACAGGACGGGAGGCTACACCTTC
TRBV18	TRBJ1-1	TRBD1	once	CASSPTGTGNTEAFF	TGTGCCAGCTCACCGACCGGGACAGGGAACACTGAAGCTTTCTTT
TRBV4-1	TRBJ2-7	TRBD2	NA	CASSQDEAGAYEQYF	TGCGCCAGCAGCCAAGATGAAGCGGGGGCCTACGAGCAGTACTTC
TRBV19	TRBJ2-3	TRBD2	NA	CASSFSGGLTDTQYF	TGTGCCAGTAGCTTCAGCGGGGGCCTTACAGATACGCAGTATTTT
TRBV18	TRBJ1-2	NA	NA	CASSATESYGYTF	TGTGCCAGCTCAGCGACAGAAAGCTATGGCTACACCTTC
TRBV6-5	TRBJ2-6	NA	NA	CASRPQGSGANVLTF	TGTGCCAGCAGGCCTCAGGGCTCTGGGGCCAACGTCCTGACTTTC
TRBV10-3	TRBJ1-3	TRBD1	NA	CAISDGTGSGNTIYF	TGTGCCATCAGCGATGGGACAGGCTCTGGAAACACCATATATTTT
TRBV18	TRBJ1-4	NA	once	CASSPEGEKLFF	TGTGCCAGCTCACCCGAGGGTGAAAAACTGTTTTTT
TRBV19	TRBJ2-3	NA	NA	CASSIGVGLTVRTDTQYF	TGTGCCAGTAGTATAGGGGTGGGTTTAACAGTTCGAACAGATACGCAGTATTTT
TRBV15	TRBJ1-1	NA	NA	CATSRVSGGEAFF	TGTGCCACCAGCAGAGTCTCCGGCGGTGAAGCTTTCTTT
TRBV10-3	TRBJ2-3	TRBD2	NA	CATALGLLGTSGDTDTQYF	TGTGCCACCGCGTTAGGGCTCCTTGGGACTAGCGGGGACACAGATACGCAGTATTTT
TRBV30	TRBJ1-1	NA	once	CAWSPGTPIVEAFF	TGTGCCTGGAGTCCTGGGACACCGATCGTTGAAGCTTTCTTT
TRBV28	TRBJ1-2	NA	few	CASSLVQAHYGYTF	TGTGCCAGCAGTTTAGTTCAGGCCCACTATGGCTACACCTTC
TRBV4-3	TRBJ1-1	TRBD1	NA	CASSQYQDRGAFF	TGCGCCAGCAGCCAATACCAGGACAGGGGAGCTTTCTTT
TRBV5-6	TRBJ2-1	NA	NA	CASSRIALNYNEQFF	TGTGCCAGCAGCCGCATCGCACTAAATTACAATGAGCAGTTCTTC
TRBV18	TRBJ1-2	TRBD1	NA	CASSPDGQGKNYGYTF	TGTGCCAGCTCACCCGATGGACAGGGGAAGAACTATGGCTACACCTTC
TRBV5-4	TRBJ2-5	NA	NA	CASSLFGLAVTQYF	TGTGCCAGCAGCTTGTTCGGGCTAGCTGTGACCCAGTACTTC
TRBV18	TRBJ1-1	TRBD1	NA	CASSPRQGGDTEAFF	TGTGCCAGCTCACCGAGACAGGGGGGGGACACTGAAGCTTTCTTT
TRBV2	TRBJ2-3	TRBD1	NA	CASSQEGGSIDTQYF	TGTGCCAGCAGTCAAGAAGGGGGCAGCATAGATACGCAGTATTTT
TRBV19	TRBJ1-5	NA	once	CASSFWGRGQPQHF	TGTGCCAGTAGTTTTTGGGGGCGCGGTCAGCCCCAGCATTTT
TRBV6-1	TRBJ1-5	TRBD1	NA	CASSVMTGVNNQPQHF	TGTGCCAGCAGTGTAATGACAGGGGTCAACAATCAGCCCCAGCATTTT
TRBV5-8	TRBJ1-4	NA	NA	CASSLGGDRTNEKLFF	TGTGCCAGCAGCTTGGGGGGAGACAGGACTAATGAAAAACTGTTTTTT
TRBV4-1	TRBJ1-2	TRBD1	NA	CASSPRTPTGTGGAYGAGYTF	TGCGCCAGCAGCCCGCGAACCCCAACCGGGACAGGGGGCGCGTACGGAGCAGGCTACACCTTC
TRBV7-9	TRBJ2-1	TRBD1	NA	CASSSGTGVNEQFF	TGTGCCAGCAGCTCGGGGACAGGGGTCAATGAGCAGTTCTTC
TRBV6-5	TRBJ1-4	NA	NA	CASSPGRGEKLFF	TGTGCCAGCAGTCCGGGGCGGGGTGAAAAACTGTTTTTT
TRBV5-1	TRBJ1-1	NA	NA	CASSLGSGVNTEAFF	TGCGCCAGCAGCTTGGGGTCAGGGGTGAACACTGAAGCTTTCTTT
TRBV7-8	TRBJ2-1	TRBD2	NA	CASSSIRLARYEQFF	TGTGCCAGCAGCTCCATTCGACTAGCCAGGTATGAGCAGTTCTTC
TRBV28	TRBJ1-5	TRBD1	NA	CASRPGDRYSNQPQHF	TGTGCCAGCAGGCCGGGGGACAGGTATAGCAATCAGCCCCAGCATTTT